Listed below are T cell receptor beta chains from one sample, sequenced in a study of T cells in Graves' hyperthyroidism and ophthalmopathy. Via MiXCR, TCRdb re-called the multiplex PCR reads, giving one row per CDR3 protein. The sample yields roughly 750,000 distinct CDR3 sequences, about a sixth seen once. Sequencing was performed on blood. Receptors were obtained from a man aged 18 to 30 with Graves' hyperthyroidism. The CDR3 runs from the conserved cysteine through the conserved F or W. A D gene is named only where the DNA matches it firmly. Size tells how often a clone was seen (once, few, many) or the class of an expanded clone, and some rows leave it out.

v_gene: TRBV10-2
d_gene: TRBD1
j_gene: TRBJ1-2
abundance: -
len: 14
CDR3nt: TGCGCCAGCAGTGAGACAGGGGGCGCATATGGCTACACCTTC
CDR3aa: CASSETGGAYGYTF

v_gene: TRBV7-2
d_gene: TRBD2
j_gene: TRBJ2-1
abundance: once
len: 18
CDR3nt: TGTGCCAGCAGCCCTGGCTGGACTAGCGGGAGGGCCTACAATGAGCAGTTCTTC
CDR3aa: CASSPGWTSGRAYNEQFF

v_gene: TRBV3-1
d_gene: TRBD1
j_gene: TRBJ1-2
abundance: few
len: 16
CDR3nt: TGTGCCAGCAGCCAAATCCCCAGCGGACAGGGTTACGGCTACACCTTC
CDR3aa: CASSQIPSGQGYGYTF

v_gene: TRBV19
d_gene: TRBD2
j_gene: TRBJ2-5
abundance: -
len: 15
CDR3nt: TGTGCCAGTTCTGATAGCGGGACTCAACAAGAGACCCAGTACTTC
CDR3aa: CASSDSGTQQETQYF

v_gene: TRBV20-1
d_gene: -
j_gene: TRBJ1-1
abundance: many
len: 12
CDR3nt: TGCAGTGCTCGGAACCCGAACACTGAAGCTTTCTTT
CDR3aa: CSARNPNTEAFF

v_gene: TRBV5-1
d_gene: -
j_gene: TRBJ2-1
abundance: -
len: 10
CDR3nt: TGCGCCAGCGGAGAGGGGGTTCAGTTCTTC
CDR3aa: CASGEGVQFF

v_gene: TRBV27
d_gene: TRBD2
j_gene: TRBJ2-3
abundance: many
len: 15
CDR3nt: TGTGCCAGCAGTTTAGGCGGGAGGGCCGTAGATACGCAGTATTTT
CDR3aa: CASSLGGRAVDTQYF

v_gene: TRBV5-5
d_gene: TRBD1
j_gene: TRBJ2-3
abundance: many
len: 15
CDR3nt: TGTGCCAGCAGCTCCGGGACAGGGTCAGCAGATACGCAGTATTTT
CDR3aa: CASSSGTGSADTQYF

v_gene: TRBV20-1
d_gene: TRBD2
j_gene: TRBJ2-7
abundance: -
len: 15
CDR3nt: TGCAGTGCTAGAGGTGGGACTAGCGGGAGCTACGAGCAGTACTTC
CDR3aa: CSARGGTSGSYEQYF

v_gene: TRBV6-2/TRBV6-3
d_gene: -
j_gene: TRBJ2-7
abundance: many
len: 15
CDR3nt: TGTGCCAGCACTCTAGTCGGGGGAAGCTCCTACGAGCAGTACTTC
CDR3aa: CASTLVGGSSYEQYF

v_gene: TRBV20-1
d_gene: -
j_gene: TRBJ2-1
abundance: -
len: 16
CDR3nt: TGCAGTGCTAGAGAGTCCGAGGATTTCACTATCAATGAGCAGTTCTTC
CDR3aa: CSARESEDFTINEQFF

v_gene: TRBV28
d_gene: -
j_gene: TRBJ1-5
abundance: -
len: 15
CDR3nt: TGTGCCAGCAGTCTGCACCCCGGGGGGGGGCAGCCCCAGCATTTT
CDR3aa: CASSLHPGGGQPQHF

v_gene: TRBV7-2
d_gene: -
j_gene: TRBJ2-3
abundance: many
len: 13
CDR3nt: TGTGCCTGCCGCTGGGGGCGCACAGATACGCAGTATTTT
CDR3aa: CACRWGRTDTQYF

v_gene: TRBV12-3/TRBV12-4
d_gene: TRBD2
j_gene: TRBJ2-1
abundance: many
len: 15
CDR3nt: TGTGCCAGCAGTTTAGGCAGCGGGGCCTACAATGAGCAGTTCTTC
CDR3aa: CASSLGSGAYNEQFF

v_gene: TRBV10-2
d_gene: -
j_gene: TRBJ2-5
abundance: -
len: 15
CDR3nt: TGCGCCAGCAGTGAAACCACGGGGACGCTCACGACCCAGTACTTC
CDR3aa: CASSETTGTLTTQYF

v_gene: TRBV6-1
d_gene: TRBD1
j_gene: TRBJ2-2
abundance: few
len: 16
CDR3nt: TGTGCCAGCAGCCCACCGGGACAGGGAAGCACCGGGGAGCTGTTTTTT
CDR3aa: CASSPPGQGSTGELFF

v_gene: TRBV30
d_gene: TRBD2
j_gene: TRBJ2-1
abundance: many
len: 16
CDR3nt: TGTGCCTGGACTCCGCCGGGACTAGCAACCTACAATGAGCAGTTCTTC
CDR3aa: CAWTPPGLATYNEQFF

v_gene: TRBV20-1
d_gene: TRBD2
j_gene: TRBJ2-3
abundance: few
len: 16
CDR3nt: TGCAGTGCTAGCTCCTCACTAGCGACTAGCACAGATACGCAGTATTTT
CDR3aa: CSASSSLATSTDTQYF

v_gene: TRBV4-2
d_gene: -
j_gene: TRBJ1-4
abundance: -
len: 15
CDR3nt: TGTGCCAGCAGCCAAGCTAGCAGGTCTGGTGAAAAACTGTTTTTT
CDR3aa: CASSQASRSGEKLFF

v_gene: TRBV27
d_gene: -
j_gene: TRBJ2-1
abundance: many
len: 12
CDR3nt: TGTGCCAGCAGCACGACAAGGAATGAGCAGTTCTTC
CDR3aa: CASSTTRNEQFF

v_gene: TRBV20-1
d_gene: -
j_gene: TRBJ2-1
abundance: few
len: 13
CDR3nt: TGCAGTGCTATAGGGAAAGAGTACAATGAGCAGTTCTTC
CDR3aa: CSAIGKEYNEQFF

v_gene: TRBV7-6
d_gene: -
j_gene: TRBJ2-7
abundance: many
len: 13
CDR3nt: TGTGCCAGCAGCTTAGGCATGGCGGGGGAGCAGTACTTC
CDR3aa: CASSLGMAGEQYF

v_gene: TRBV4-1
d_gene: -
j_gene: TRBJ1-2
abundance: -
len: 15
CDR3nt: TGCGCCAGCAGCATGAGGGTCCAAGCTAACTATAGCTACACCTTC
CDR3aa: CASSMRVQANYSYTF

v_gene: TRBV7-3
d_gene: -
j_gene: TRBJ1-1
abundance: many
len: 13
CDR3nt: TGTGCCAGCAGCTGGGTGGGGAACACTGAAGCTTTCTTT
CDR3aa: CASSWVGNTEAFF

v_gene: TRBV29-1
d_gene: TRBD1
j_gene: TRBJ1-2
abundance: -
len: 14
CDR3nt: TGCAGCGTAAAGGGACAGGGAACTAACTATGGCTACACCTTC
CDR3aa: CSVKGQGTNYGYTF

v_gene: TRBV11-2
d_gene: -
j_gene: TRBJ2-2
abundance: many
len: 14
CDR3nt: TGTGCCAGCAGCTTAGATGGGCAAGCCGGGGAGCTGTTTTTT
CDR3aa: CASSLDGQAGELFF

v_gene: TRBV28
d_gene: -
j_gene: TRBJ1-5
abundance: -
len: 15
CDR3nt: TGTGCCAGCAGTACCCCCATGGTCTCGAATCAGCCCCAGCATTTT
CDR3aa: CASSTPMVSNQPQHF

v_gene: TRBV27
d_gene: TRBD1
j_gene: TRBJ1-4
abundance: many
len: 16
CDR3nt: TGTGCCAGCAGTTTAAAGGGGGCGGTTGTTAATGAAAAACTGTTTTTT
CDR3aa: CASSLKGAVVNEKLFF

v_gene: TRBV6-1
d_gene: -
j_gene: TRBJ2-2
abundance: few
len: 13
CDR3nt: TGTGCCAGCACGGCTAGGCAGTCCGGGGAGCTGTTTTTT
CDR3aa: CASTARQSGELFF

v_gene: TRBV20-1
d_gene: -
j_gene: TRBJ1-5
abundance: -
len: 14
CDR3nt: TGCAGTGGTACGCAGGACAGCGGTAATCAGCCCCAGCATTTT
CDR3aa: CSGTQDSGNQPQHF

v_gene: TRBV9
d_gene: -
j_gene: TRBJ2-2
abundance: few
len: 13
CDR3nt: TGTGCCAGCAGCGTAATATTTACCGGGGAGCTGTTTTTT
CDR3aa: CASSVIFTGELFF

v_gene: TRBV27
d_gene: TRBD2
j_gene: TRBJ2-7
abundance: many
len: 16
CDR3nt: TGTGCCAGCAGTGGAAGACTAGCGGGAGCCCCCCACGAGCAGTACTTC
CDR3aa: CASSGRLAGAPHEQYF

v_gene: TRBV30
d_gene: -
j_gene: TRBJ2-3
abundance: many
len: 13
CDR3nt: TGTGCCTGGAAGTTCGGGGCCCCAGATACGCAGTATTTT
CDR3aa: CAWKFGAPDTQYF

v_gene: TRBV20-1
d_gene: TRBD2
j_gene: TRBJ2-3
abundance: many
len: 13
CDR3nt: TGCAGTGCTAGAGCGGGAGGAACAGATACGCAGTATTTT
CDR3aa: CSARAGGTDTQYF

v_gene: TRBV29-1
d_gene: TRBD1
j_gene: TRBJ1-2
abundance: many
len: 13
CDR3nt: TGCAGCGTTGATAGGCAGGGGGCGGGGGGCTACACCTTC
CDR3aa: CSVDRQGAGGYTF

v_gene: TRBV5-1
d_gene: -
j_gene: TRBJ1-1
abundance: -
len: 15
CDR3nt: TGCGCCAGCAGCGCTACGGGACACCCCACCGCTGAAGCTTTCTTT
CDR3aa: CASSATGHPTAEAFF

v_gene: TRBV29-1
d_gene: -
j_gene: TRBJ1-1
abundance: many
len: 11
CDR3nt: TGCAGCGTTCTTGACAGCACTGAAGCTTTCTTT
CDR3aa: CSVLDSTEAFF

v_gene: TRBV7-8
d_gene: -
j_gene: TRBJ2-1
abundance: many
len: 15
CDR3nt: TGTGCCAGCAACTCGAGCCCCGGACCAACATATGAGCAGTTCTTC
CDR3aa: CASNSSPGPTYEQFF

v_gene: TRBV29-1
d_gene: TRBD2
j_gene: TRBJ2-1
abundance: few
len: 14
CDR3nt: TGCAGCGTTGGTAGTCCAGCGGGAGACAATGAGCAGTTCTTC
CDR3aa: CSVGSPAGDNEQFF